This T cell receptor (beta chain) was sequenced during a study of vaccination effects on CD4 cells after COVID-19 (dated by TCRdb to the early 2020s). Study-wide context: The ViraFEST assay stimulated PBMC with viral peptide pools and then used TCR sequencing to identify antigen-specific CD4+ T cell clonotypes by expansion. Post-vaccine samples across the study were collected a median of 72 days after the second dose, with a range of 14 to 241. Each well held roughly 2.2 million PBMC cultured in IMDM containing 5% human AB serum, around 9.3 IU/ml IL-2 and gentamicin, along with approximately 10 ug/ml peptides. In both COVID-19 convalescent patients and infection-naive vaccine recipients, the study compared SARS-CoV-2 spike-specific CD4+ TCR repertoires from before mRNA vaccination with those from after it. A total of ten to eleven COVID-19 convalescent patients and a handful of SARS-CoV-2-naive healthy vaccine recipients were included in the full study. The Oncomine TCR Beta short-read assay on an Illumina iSeq 100 was used to sequence cultures from other donors in the study.

Trimming removed 0 bases from V and 3 bases from J, leaving 6 bases between the germline ends. The germline V gene supplies CDR1 SGHRS and CDR2 YFSETQ. From the cysteine through the phenylalanine, the CDR3 covers 13 amino acids. Just CDR3 DNA is preserved here, 39 bases in frame from base 1. After around eleven days of culture, CD4+ T cells were isolated with the EasySep CD4+ T cell isolation kit. Each participant received two doses of an mRNA SARS-CoV-2 vaccine, either BNT162b2 or mRNA-1273. Healthy vaccine recipients had no prior SARS-CoV-2 infection, confirmed by negative nucleocapsid antibodies before and after vaccination. On days 3 and 7, half of the culture medium was replaced with fresh IL-2-containing medium. Unless noted otherwise, every peptide stimulation condition was grown in triplicate wells. PBMC were separated from whole blood using Ficoll-Paque Plus gradient centrifugation and were then either cryopreserved at -140C or used fresh. Genomic DNA was extracted from cultured CD4+ T cells with the QIAamp micro DNA kit.

The method was the immunoSEQ multiplex PCR assay. DNA from the cultured and isolated CD4+ T cells underwent TCR beta CDR3 sequencing. The paper's processing steps were these. Non-productive TCR sequences were discarded, and reads were trimmed to the CDR3 region, with only CDR3s of 7 or more amino acids retained. Antigen-specific clonotypes were identified using the MANAFEST web app by comparison of expansion in peptide wells against reference cultures. To be called positive, a clone needed expansion at FDR<0.05 compared with the reference and with all other wells, an odds ratio greater than 5, and a frequency greater than 0.1% in two replicate wells. Clonotypes significantly expanded in SARS-CoV-2 spike wells and in at least one common cold coronavirus spike condition were defined as cross-reactive. Levenshtein distance calculated with the stringdist R package was used to assess CDR3 similarity, and unrooted trees were constructed with ape in R 3.6.1. TCRdb carries this immuneACCESS record with in-frame sequences only. Its versions omit some clonotypes, under half of them owing to an unresolved V gene in the studies checked, with the rest unexplained. The V and J calls and clone size come from that table; D and trimming were worked out from the DNA. The sample records tens of thousands of clones, 74% of which are singletons. Of the sample, around 2.2% falls within the top ten clones.

Broad study findings and their caveats: Both infection-induced and vaccine-induced clones contracted markedly at late post-vaccination timepoints, which is consistent with waning T cell responses. Only a small number of convalescent patients were included, and no early post-infection timepoints were available, which limited the study. Among healthy vaccine recipients, nearly all vaccine-induced clones were SARS-CoV-2 mono-reactive, and just 1 of 255 was cross-reactive with common cold coronaviruses.

A word on this clone: Its antigen is unknown. No qualities accompany the bases; no much larger clone lies one base away.

This receptor chain uses TRBV5-1 and TRBJ1-1; the D gene is not confidently resolved. This clonotype was obtained from a human donor who received a COVID-19 vaccine. Here the sequenced sample was CD4+ T cells from PBMCs cultured without peptide, taken after COVID-19 vaccination. CDR3 protein: CASSLDSYTEAFF. The nucleotide sequence reads TGCGCCAGCAGCTTGGACAGCTACACTGAAGCTTTCTTT. With all but the CDR3 taken from the reference TRBV5-1 and TRBJ1-1 genes, the full variable domain is: KAGVTQTPRYLIKTRGQQVTLSCSPISGHRSVSWYQQTPGQGLQFLFEYFSETQRNKGNFPGRFSGRQFSNSRSEMNVSTLELGDSALYLCASSLDSYTEAFFGQGTRLTVV.